The 11 T cell receptor beta chains below all came from one sample that was sequenced in a study of T-cell reconstitution after alpha-beta-depleted transplantation in children (dated by TCRdb to 2016 to 2017). This specimen's treatment or condition label, per the study, means: allogeneic hematopoietic cell transplantation with graft depleted of TCRalphabeta T cells and CD19 B cells. The library was built by means of PCR. Reads for this sample came from an Illumina HiSeq 2500. TCR library preparation used molecular barcoding, with unique molecular identifiers applied to normalize quantification of the TCRbeta repertoire. TCRdb ran its own pipeline on the public reads, namely fastp trimming at Q25 and MiXCR clone calling, and kept in-frame beta chains. Identical CDR3 protein sequences are pooled into one entry, listed with their most common genes and DNA. This sample holds about 580,000 distinct CDR3 sequences; about 21% were observed only once. Around 14% of the sample is held by the ten biggest clonotypes.

This specimen was PBMCs, mostly from graft donor cells, taken 360 days after TCRalphabeta/CD19-depleted stem cell transplant. The receptors derive from a boy under two years old who had a stem cell transplant for acute myeloid leukemia, so the T cells may come from the graft donor.

Ten or more counts support this clonotype. This chain uses TRBV5-1 with TRBJ2-7; TRBD2 might be the D (5 bases). V lost 10 bases and J lost 3, with 17 bases in between. Germline-derived CDR1 and CDR2 are SGHRS and YFSETQ. This CDR3 has 13 amino acids. The CDR3 protein is CASALGVNYEQYF. DNA of the CDR3: TGCGCCTCCGCGTTGGGAGTTAACTACGAGCAGTACTTC.

This clonotype was observed many times. The chain carries TRBV15 and TRBJ1-5; no clear D. Germline-derived CDR1 and CDR2 are LNHNV and YYDKDF (reference sequence). The CDR3 spans 18 residues. V was shortened by 1 base and J by 0 bases, with 16 bases between the two germline ends. The CDR3 loop reads CATSRASGWGYSNQPQHF. CDR3 coding DNA: TGTGCCACCAGCAGAGCCTCGGGGTGGGGATATAGCAATCAGCCCCAGCATTTT.

The chain is built from TRBV6-1 and TRBJ2-7, with D hard to call. V was trimmed by 7 bases and J by 0 bases, leaving 13 bases between them. This CDR3 has 14 residues. CDR1 is MNHNS and CDR2 is SASEGT in the germline V gene. CDR3 in amino acids: CASNRAHFSYEQYF. The CDR3, as DNA: TGTGCCAGCAACCGAGCGCATTTCTCCTACGAGCAGTACTTC.

This clonotype was observed a handful of times. The CDR3 nucleotides are TGCGCCAGCAGCCAAGATTGGCGCGCCTACGAGCAGTACGTC. Its protein is CASSQDWRAYEQYV. V gene TRBV4-1 combines with J gene TRBJ2-7, with unresolved D. The CDR3 has 14 residues. Germline values: CDR1 MGHRA, CDR2 YSYEKL. The V gene lost 0 bases and the J gene lost 2 bases, with 8 bases spanning the gap.

At least ten counts were recorded for this clonotype. The chain links TRBV20-1 to TRBJ2-1; possibly TRBD1 for D (5 bases). The CDR3 length is 15 residues. V lost 3 bases, J lost 6 bases, and 18 bases lay in between. Germline CDR1 and CDR2: DFQATT and SNEGSKA (reference sequence). CDR3 region: CSARAGKGLSNEQFF. CDR3 DNA: TGCAGTGCTAGGGCAGGGAAGGGATTAAGCAATGAGCAGTTCTTC.

The sample holds many counts of this clonotype. One end of the junction fails to match germline, which may point to a read error. This chain connects TRBV5-1 to TRBJ1-1; possible D gene TRBD1, 5 bases. Per germline, CDR1 SGHRS and CDR2 YFSETQ. This CDR3 comprises 14 residues. The CDR3 sequence is CASSFRRENTEAFF. CDR3 bases: TGTGCCAGCAGTTTTCGCAGGGAGAACACTGAAGCTTTCTTT.

J is TRBJ1-1 and V is TRBV5-4; D remains ambiguous. V lost 3 bases to trimming and J lost 4 bases, with 13 bases between them. The germline V gene encodes CDR1 SGHNT and CDR2 YYREEE (reference sequence). CDR3 length: 14 residues. CDR3 protein: CASSSGEASTEAFF. CDR3 DNA: TGTGCCAGCAGCTCCGGGGAGGCTAGCACTGAAGCTTTCTTT.

This clonotype was seen many times. The chain joins TRBV29-1 to TRBJ2-6; D uncertain. CDR1 SQVTM and CDR2 ANQGSEA come from the germline V gene. This CDR3 region has 13 residues. V was clipped by 6 bases and J by 0 bases, with 6 bases between them. For the CDR3, the DNA is TGCAGCGTCGGGTCCTCTGGGGCCAACGTCCTGACTTTC. This codes for CSVGSSGANVLTF.

This clonotype was counted ten times or more. The chain links TRBV7-2 to TRBJ1-5; no clear D. The length of the CDR3 is 15 residues. Germline V CDR1 and CDR2: SGHTA, FQGNSA. V was clipped by 3 bases and J by 1 base, with 10 bases between them. CDR3 sequence (DNA): TGTGCCAGCAGCTTTTTGAGGAGGAGCAATCAGCCCCAGCATTTT. Translating gives CASSFLRRSNQPQHF.

This clonotype showed up many times. The J gene is TRBJ1-3, the V gene TRBV20-1; no firm D call. Between the trimmed V and J ends, which lost 6 bases and 4 bases, there was a span of 16 bases. The CDR3 has 14 residues. The germline V gene has CDR1 DFQATT and CDR2 SNEGSKA (reference sequence). The CDR3 nucleotides are TGCAGTGCCCAGGCCCAGTCTGGGGGAAACACCATATATTTT. It is translated as CSAQAQSGGNTIYF.

The CDR3 nucleotides are TGCAGCGTAACGACCGATACAGGGTATGGCTACACCTTC. It encodes CSVTTDTGYGYTF. The chain is built from TRBV29-1 and TRBJ1-2; maybe TRBD1 (6 bases). The germline V and J ends were trimmed by 6 bases and 5 bases, with 16 bases remaining between them. Germline CDR1 is SQVTM and CDR2 is ANQGSEA. CDR3 length equals 13 residues. The variable domain in full, completed from reference TRBV29-1 and TRBJ1-2, reads SAVISQKPSRDICQRGTSLTIQCQVDSQVTMMFWYRQQPGQSLTLIATANQGSEATYESGFVIDKFPISRPNLTFSTLTVSNMSPEDSSIYLCSVTTDTGYGYTFGSGTRLTVV.